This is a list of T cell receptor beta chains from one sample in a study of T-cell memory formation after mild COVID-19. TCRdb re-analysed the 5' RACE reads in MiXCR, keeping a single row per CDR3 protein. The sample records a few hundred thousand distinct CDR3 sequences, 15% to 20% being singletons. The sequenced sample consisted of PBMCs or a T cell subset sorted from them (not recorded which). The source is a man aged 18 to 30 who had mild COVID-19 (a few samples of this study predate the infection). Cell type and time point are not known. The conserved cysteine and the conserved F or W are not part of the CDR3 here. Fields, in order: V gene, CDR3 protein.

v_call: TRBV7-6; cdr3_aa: ASSGRVRSPLH
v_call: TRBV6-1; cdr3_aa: ASIITGAGPQH
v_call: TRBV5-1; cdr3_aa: ASGGGESGYEQY
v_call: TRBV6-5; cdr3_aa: ASSHDRNQPQH
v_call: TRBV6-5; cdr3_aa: ASSHIRGRGTGELF
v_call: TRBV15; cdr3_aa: ATSRDRGTGELF
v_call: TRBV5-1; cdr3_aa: ASSPDRWGSTEAF
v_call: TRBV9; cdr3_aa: ASSVAATSRETQY
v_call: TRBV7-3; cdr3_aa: ASSTEPQGHEQF
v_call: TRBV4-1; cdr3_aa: ASSQGLAGQRHEKLF
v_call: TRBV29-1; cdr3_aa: SVISPGFDTQY
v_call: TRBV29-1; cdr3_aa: SARATGEDTGELF
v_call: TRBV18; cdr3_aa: ASSEGVGNQPQH
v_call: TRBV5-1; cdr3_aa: ASSPGVRDEQY
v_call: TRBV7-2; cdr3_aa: ASSLIGGADTQY
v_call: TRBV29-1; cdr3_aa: SVFAPSRDTQY
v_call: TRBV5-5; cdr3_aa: ASIGIQGAEAF
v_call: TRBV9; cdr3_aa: ASSVVSGGAGTGELF
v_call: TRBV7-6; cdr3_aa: ASSLGTVKEQY
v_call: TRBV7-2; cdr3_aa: ASSSFSTSTDTQY
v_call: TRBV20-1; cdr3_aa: SAAGTSGDTQY
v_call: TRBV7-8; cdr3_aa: ASGDRNTDTQY
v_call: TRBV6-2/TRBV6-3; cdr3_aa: ASRDGSSTDTQY
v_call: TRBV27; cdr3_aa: ASSWGEPGGEQY
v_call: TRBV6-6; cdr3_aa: ASSYGGVPDTQY
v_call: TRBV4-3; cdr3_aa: ASALDRGIVYEQF
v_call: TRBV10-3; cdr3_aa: AARTGKETQY
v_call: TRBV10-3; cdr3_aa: AISESAAGETQY
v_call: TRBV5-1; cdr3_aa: ASSLAGQGSGNTIY
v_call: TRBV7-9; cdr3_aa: ASSPGTEINQPQH
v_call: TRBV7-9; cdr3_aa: GTGDFNSPLH
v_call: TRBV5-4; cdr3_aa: ASSFGGGIINEQF
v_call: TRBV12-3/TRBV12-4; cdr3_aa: ASSLARRGRVNTIY
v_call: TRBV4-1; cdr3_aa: ASRRMGSNSYGYT